This record covers a single T cell receptor (beta chain). Method: immunoSEQ multiplex PCR; TCRdb's copy keeps in-frame clones and lacks some. The data show 30,000 to 35,000 clones, about nine tenths seen once. These data come from a study of chemoradiotherapy in HPV16-positive cancers. The V gene end was trimmed by 4 bases and the J gene end by 5 bases; junction bases not matched to a gene: 12. The germline gives CDR1 MDHEN, CDR2 SYDVKM. This CDR3 is built from 16 residues. The sample consisted of blood, taken from a patient who underwent chemoradiotherapy. The clonotype originates from a human donor with HPV-associated anogenital cancer. The V and J genes are TRBV28 and TRBJ2-7; 9 nucleotides line up with TRBD1. The CDR3 nucleotides read TGTGCCAGCAGTTCCACGGCCGGGACAGGGCTGAACGAGCAGTACTTC. The encoded protein is CASSSTAGTGLNEQYF.